Listed here are 25 T cell receptor beta chains from one sample, sequenced in a study of CXCR3-negative and CXCR3-positive naive CD8 T cells. Whole-study results and caveats: TRB CDR3s were more hydrophobic in CXCR3-positive than in CXCR3-negative naive cells.

Their antigens remain unidentified. UMI-labeled 5' RACE yielded the TRB cDNA libraries. TCRdb reprocessed the 5' RACE reads, keeping one entry per CDR3 protein, no DNA. This repertoire comprises 50,000 to 65,000 distinct CDR3 sequences; its ten largest clones make up 0.8%. Specimen: naive CXCR3+ CD8+ T cells from blood. The sample's subset: CD45RO-CCR7+CD27+CD95- naive CD8+ T cells expressing CXCR3 (TNR3+). These TCRs come from a human donor in good health. Some clones in this sample may be carry-over from other donors' samples.

The chain employs TRBV7-9 and TRBJ2-5; with no DNA, the TCRdb D assignment of TRBD2 cannot be verified. This CDR3 contains 12 residues. Germline CDR1 SEHNR, CDR2 FQNEAQ (reference sequence). The CDR3 protein is CASRGLQETQYF.

The gene calls are TRBV12-3 or TRBV12-4 and TRBJ2-6; TCRdb returns TRBD1, unconfirmable since there is no DNA. This CDR3 region has 20 residues. This chain's CDR3 is CASRERRWGQNPTGANVLTF.

The rearrangement joins TRBV7-3 to TRBJ2-7; TCRdb lists TRBD1, though no DNA is available to test this call. In germline, CDR1 is SGHTA, CDR2 FQGTGA. This CDR3 has 12 amino acids. The CDR3: CASSPTGDEQYF.

The V and J genes are TRBV12-3 or TRBV12-4 and TRBJ2-1; TCRdb's D call of TRBD1 is untestable without DNA. CDR3 length: 14 residues. The CDR3 loop reads CASTPPWWEGEQFF.

The V call is TRBV15, the J call TRBJ2-1; TCRdb lists TRBD2, though no DNA is available to test this call. The germline gives CDR1 LNHNV, CDR2 YYDKDF (reference sequence). The CDR3 consists of 15 residues. CDR3 region: CATSSGLAGNNEQFF.

V and J are TRBV29-1 and TRBJ2-1; the TRBD2 assignment by TCRdb is unverifiable without DNA. Germline CDR1 and CDR2: SQVTM and ANQGSEA. The CDR3 loop spans 18 amino acids. This chain's CDR3 is CSVDLSPHTGGQYNEQFF.

The chain carries TRBV5-1 and TRBJ2-7. This CDR3 region has 14 residues. The germline gives CDR1 SGHRS, CDR2 YFSETQ. CDR3 sequence reads: CASSLGRFTDEQYF.

This sequence joins TRBV29-1 and TRBJ2-2. Looked up from germline, CDR1 is SQVTM and CDR2 is ANQGSEA. The CDR3 covers 11 residues. CDR3 in amino acids: CSVETFGELFF.

The chain links TRBV7-2 to TRBJ2-3; the TCRdb call, TRBD1, lacks DNA for checking. Per the germline V gene, CDR1 is SGHTA and CDR2 is FQGNSA. The CDR3 contains 16 residues. This chain's CDR3 is CASSLAGGHGTDTQYF.

This rearrangement joins TRBV11-3 to TRBJ2-1; the TRBD1 assignment by TCRdb is unverifiable without DNA. Germline V lookup: CDR1 SGHNT, CDR2 YENEEA. This CDR3 region has 16 residues. CDR3 sequence: CASSLEGQGVYNEQFF.

The V and J genes are TRBV4-3 and TRBJ1-1; the D call from TCRdb, TRBD1, cannot be confirmed without DNA. CDR3 length equals 16 residues. Per germline, CDR1 LGHNA and CDR2 YSLEER. Here the CDR3 reads CASSHSIAGVRTEAFF.

The rearrangement links TRBV20-1 to TRBJ1-6; lacking DNA, the TRBD1 call made by TCRdb goes unchecked. This CDR3 has 16 amino acids. Germline CDR1 reads DFQATT; CDR2 reads SNEGSKA (reference sequence). The CDR3 sequence is CSARDPVSSYNSPLHF.

The J gene is TRBJ1-4, the V gene TRBV2. The germline V gene encodes CDR1 SNHLY and CDR2 FYNNEI. The CDR3 runs 13 residues. CDR3 loop: CASRDGSNEKLFF.

The genes are TRBV7-8 and TRBJ2-1; TCRdb's D gene call, TRBD2, goes unchecked for lack of DNA. Germline lookup yields CDR1 SGHVS and CDR2 FQNEAQ. CDR3 size: 15 residues. The CDR3 loop reads CASSLGVATRHEQFF.

The rearrangement links TRBV7-7 to TRBJ2-2. The CDR3 has 13 amino acids. The germline V gene has CDR1 SSHAT and CDR2 FNYEAQ (reference sequence). CDR3 amino acids: CASSLAGTGELFF.

This chain links TRBV6-2 or TRBV6-3 with TRBJ2-3; absent DNA, TCRdb's TRBD1 call cannot be checked. The CDR3 contains 14 residues. Germline-derived CDR1 and CDR2 are MNHEY and SVGEGT. The CDR3 reads CASSLTGEADTQYF.

The chain couples TRBV29-1 to TRBJ2-1; TCRdb indicates TRBD1, and absent DNA this call remains unverified. The CDR3 totals 17 residues. The germline V gene has CDR1 SQVTM and CDR2 ANQGSEA. CDR3 region: CSVEEARTGGSYNEQFF.

The chain is built from TRBV7-9 and TRBJ1-6; there is no DNA to check the TCRdb D call of TRBD1. The CDR3 is 17 amino acids. CDR1 and CDR2 (germline): SEHNR, FQNEAQ (reference sequence). CDR3: CASSLAPLGTRASPLHF.

This rearrangement joins TRBV4-3 to TRBJ2-3; TCRdb's D call of TRBD1 is untestable without DNA. Germline assignment: CDR1 LGHNA and CDR2 YSLEER. This CDR3 is built from 16 residues. The CDR3 spells CASSQEGRPFGDTQYF.

The chain has TRBV4-3 and TRBJ2-5. The CDR3 sequence is 14 residues long. The germline V gene encodes CDR1 LGHNA and CDR2 YSLEER. CDR3 loop: CASSQDQLSGTQYF.

This chain's CDR3 is CASSPGTGTYEQYF. The rearrangement uses TRBV13 and TRBJ2-7; there is no DNA to check the TCRdb D call of TRBD1. This CDR3 has 14 amino acids. The germline V gene has CDR1 PRHDT and CDR2 FYEKMQ (reference sequence).

V usage is TRBV6-5 and J usage is TRBJ1-1; the TCRdb call, TRBD1, lacks DNA for checking. Germline CDR1 is MNHEY and CDR2 is SVGAGI. CDR3 length: 16 amino acids. The CDR3 is CASSRDRVGENTEAFF.

The chain combines TRBV5-5 with TRBJ2-5. Germline CDR1 and CDR2: SGHKS and YYEKEE (reference sequence). The CDR3 runs 14 residues. The CDR3 is CASSLTGSQETQYF.

The chain recombines TRBV6-2 or TRBV6-3 with TRBJ2-7; TCRdb's D call of TRBD1 is untestable without DNA. CDR1 and CDR2 from the germline V gene are MNHEY and SVGEGT. The CDR3 is made up of 13 amino acids. The CDR3 is CASNDRVSGEQYF.

The J gene is TRBJ2-2, the V gene TRBV11-3; TCRdb reports TRBD1, a call that lacks DNA to check it against. Per germline, CDR1 SGHNT and CDR2 YENEEA. This CDR3 is built from 14 residues. The chain's CDR3 is CASSPRQGTGELFF.